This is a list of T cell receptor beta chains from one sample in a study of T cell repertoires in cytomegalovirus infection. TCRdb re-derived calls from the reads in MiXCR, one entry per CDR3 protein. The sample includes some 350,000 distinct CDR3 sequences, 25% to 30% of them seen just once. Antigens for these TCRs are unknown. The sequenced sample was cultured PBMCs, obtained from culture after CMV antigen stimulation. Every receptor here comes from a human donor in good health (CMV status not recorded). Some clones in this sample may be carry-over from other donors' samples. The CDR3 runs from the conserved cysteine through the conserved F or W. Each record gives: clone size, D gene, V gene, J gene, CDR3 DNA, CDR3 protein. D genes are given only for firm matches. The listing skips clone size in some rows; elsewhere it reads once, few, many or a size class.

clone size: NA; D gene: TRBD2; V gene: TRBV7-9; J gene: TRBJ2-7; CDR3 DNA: TGTGCCAGCAGCAATAGCGGGAGGAGCTCCTACGAGCAGTACTTC; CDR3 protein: CASSNSGRSSYEQYF
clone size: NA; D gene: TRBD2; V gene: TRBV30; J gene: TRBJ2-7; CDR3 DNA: TGTGCCTGGAACCTAGCGGGAGCCTCCGAGCAGTACTTC; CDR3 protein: CAWNLAGASEQYF
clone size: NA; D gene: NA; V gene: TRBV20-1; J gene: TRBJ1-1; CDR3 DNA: TGCAGTGCTACCTGGGGGGATAGGGCTTTCTTT; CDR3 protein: CSATWGDRAFF
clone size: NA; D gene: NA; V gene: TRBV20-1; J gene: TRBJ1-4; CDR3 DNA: TGCAGTGCTAGAGGCTTCGGAGGGGCCCAGGAAAAACTGTTTTTT; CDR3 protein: CSARGFGGAQEKLFF
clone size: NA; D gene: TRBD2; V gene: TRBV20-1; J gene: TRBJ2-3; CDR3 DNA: TGCAGTGCTAGGGTGTCTAGCGGGGGGGCAGATACGCAGTATTTT; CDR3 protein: CSARVSSGGADTQYF
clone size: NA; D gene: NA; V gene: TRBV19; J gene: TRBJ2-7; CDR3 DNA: TGTGCCAGTGAGTCAAACGAGCAGTACTTC; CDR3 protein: CASESNEQYF
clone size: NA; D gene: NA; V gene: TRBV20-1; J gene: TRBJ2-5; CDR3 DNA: TGCAGTGCTAGGGTCGGAGCGAGAGTAGAGACCCAGTACTTC; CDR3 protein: CSARVGARVETQYF
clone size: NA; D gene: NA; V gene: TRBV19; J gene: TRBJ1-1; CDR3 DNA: TGTGCCAGTAGTATAGTGTATTCGAGCAAGGGCACTGAAGCTTTCTTT; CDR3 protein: CASSIVYSSKGTEAFF
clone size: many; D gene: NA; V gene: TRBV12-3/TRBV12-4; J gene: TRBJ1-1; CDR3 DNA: TGTGCCAGCAGTTTGAAGGGTGGGGTGTCTGAAGCTTTCTTT; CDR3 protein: CASSLKGGVSEAFF
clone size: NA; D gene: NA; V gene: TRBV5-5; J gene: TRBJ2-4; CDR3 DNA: TGTGCCAGCAGCCCGACCTCTATGGGAAACATTCAGTACTTC; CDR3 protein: CASSPTSMGNIQYF
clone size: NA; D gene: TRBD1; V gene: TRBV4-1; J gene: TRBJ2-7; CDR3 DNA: TGCGCCAGCAGCCGCATCTTAGACAGGGGAAATACCTACGAGCAGTACTTC; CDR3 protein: CASSRILDRGNTYEQYF
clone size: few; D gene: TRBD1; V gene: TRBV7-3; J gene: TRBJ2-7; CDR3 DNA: TGTGCCAGCAGCCCAGACAGGGGAGGCTTCAACGAGCAGTACTTC; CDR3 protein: CASSPDRGGFNEQYF
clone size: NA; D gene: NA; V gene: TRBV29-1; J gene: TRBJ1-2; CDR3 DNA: TGCAGCGCTGGGGCAGGGGACTATGGCTACACCTTC; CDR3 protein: CSAGAGDYGYTF
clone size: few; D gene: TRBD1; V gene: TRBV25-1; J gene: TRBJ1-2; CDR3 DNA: TGTGCCAGCACCCCCGGGACAGGCTATGGCTACACCTTC; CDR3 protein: CASTPGTGYGYTF
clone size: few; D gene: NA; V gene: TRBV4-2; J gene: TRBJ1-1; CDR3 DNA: TGTGCCAGCAGCCTACAACCAACCGGGATATTGAACACTGAAGCTTTCTTT; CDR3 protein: CASSLQPTGILNTEAFF
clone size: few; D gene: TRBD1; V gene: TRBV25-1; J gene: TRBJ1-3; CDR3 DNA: TGTGCCAGCAGTGAGGGACAGTACTCTGGAAACACCATATATTTT; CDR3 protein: CASSEGQYSGNTIYF
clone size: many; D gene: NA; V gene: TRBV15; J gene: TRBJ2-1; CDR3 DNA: TGTGCCACCGGGCGGGGGCTACGTGAGCAGTTCTTC; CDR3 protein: CATGRGLREQFF
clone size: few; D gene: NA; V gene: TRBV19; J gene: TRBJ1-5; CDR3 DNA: TGTGCCAGTAGTATACTCAGAGGGACTTCCAGCAATCAGCCCCAGCATTTT; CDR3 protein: CASSILRGTSSNQPQHF
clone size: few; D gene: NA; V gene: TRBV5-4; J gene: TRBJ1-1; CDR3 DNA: TGTGCCAGCAGCTCCCTGGGGGGTAGCACCGGCCGTGAAGCTTTCTTT; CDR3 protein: CASSSLGGSTGREAFF
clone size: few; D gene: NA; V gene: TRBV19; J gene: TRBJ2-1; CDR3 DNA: TGTGCCAGTAGTATCACTAAGCGGGTGTCCTACAATGAGCAGTTCTTC; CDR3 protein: CASSITKRVSYNEQFF
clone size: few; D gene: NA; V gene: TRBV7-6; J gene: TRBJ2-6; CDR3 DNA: TGTGCCAGCAGCTTTCACAGGTCCTCTGGGGCCAACGTCCTGACTTTC; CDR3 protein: CASSFHRSSGANVLTF
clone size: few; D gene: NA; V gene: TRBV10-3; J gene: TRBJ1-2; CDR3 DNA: TGTGCCATCAGTGAAGTTGACTATGGCTACACCTTC; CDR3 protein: CAISEVDYGYTF
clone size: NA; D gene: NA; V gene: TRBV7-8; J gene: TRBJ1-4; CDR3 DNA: TGTGCCAGCAGCTTAGGCCCGCCGGGACCTAATGAAAAACTGTTTTTT; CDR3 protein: CASSLGPPGPNEKLFF
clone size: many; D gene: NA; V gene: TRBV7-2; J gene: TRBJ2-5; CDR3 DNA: TGTGCCAGCAGCTTAGCTGGGTGGGAGACCCAGTACTTC; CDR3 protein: CASSLAGWETQYF
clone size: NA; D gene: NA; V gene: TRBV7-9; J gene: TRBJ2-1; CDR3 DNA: TGTGCCAGCCCAGAGTGGTTCTTC; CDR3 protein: CASPEWFF
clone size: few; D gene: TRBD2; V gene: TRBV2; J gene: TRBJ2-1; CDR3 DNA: TGTGCCAGCAGTGGGGGCGGGAGGAGGTCCAATGAGCAGTTCTTC; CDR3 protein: CASSGGGRRSNEQFF
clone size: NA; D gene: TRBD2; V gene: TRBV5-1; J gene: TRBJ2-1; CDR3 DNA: TGCGCCAGCGGGCGGGAGACGAGCTCCTACAATGAGCAGTTCTTC; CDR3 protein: CASGRETSSYNEQFF
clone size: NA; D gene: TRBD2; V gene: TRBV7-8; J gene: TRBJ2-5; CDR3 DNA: TGTGCCAGCACCTCGGGGCTAGCGGGGGGCCGGACTCTAGAGACCCAGTACTTC; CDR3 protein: CASTSGLAGGRTLETQYF
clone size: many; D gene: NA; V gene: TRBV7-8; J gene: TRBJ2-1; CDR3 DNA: TGTGCCAGCAGCTTAGGACCGGGACATATCTACAATGAGCAGTTCTTC; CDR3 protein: CASSLGPGHIYNEQFF
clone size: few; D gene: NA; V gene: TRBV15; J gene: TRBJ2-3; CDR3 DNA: TGTGCCACCAGCAGGGAGGTTAGCACAGATACGCAGTATTTT; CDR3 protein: CATSREVSTDTQYF
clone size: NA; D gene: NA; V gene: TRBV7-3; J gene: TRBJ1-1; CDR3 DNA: TGTGCCAGCAGCTTGAACAGGGCGGGGGCCGGCACTGAAGCTTTCTTT; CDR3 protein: CASSLNRAGAGTEAFF
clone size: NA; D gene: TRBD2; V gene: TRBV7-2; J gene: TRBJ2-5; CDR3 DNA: TGTGCCAGCAGCCCCAACCCCCCTAGCGGGCAAGAGACCCAGTACTTC; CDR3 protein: CASSPNPPSGQETQYF
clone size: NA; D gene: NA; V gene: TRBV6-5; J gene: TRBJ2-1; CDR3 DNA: TGTGCCAGCAGTAAACAGCACAATGAGCAGTTCTTC; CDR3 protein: CASSKQHNEQFF
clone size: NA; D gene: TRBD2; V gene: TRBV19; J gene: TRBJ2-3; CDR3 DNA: TGTGCCAGTAGTGATTCGCCCACGGGACTAGCGGGAGTAGGGACAGATACGCAGTATTTT; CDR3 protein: CASSDSPTGLAGVGTDTQYF
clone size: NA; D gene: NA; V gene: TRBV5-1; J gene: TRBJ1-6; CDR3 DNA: TGCGCCAGCAGCTTGCAAGTAAATTCACCCCTCCACTTT; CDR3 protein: CASSLQVNSPLHF
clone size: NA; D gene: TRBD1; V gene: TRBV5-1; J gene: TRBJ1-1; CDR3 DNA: TGCGCCAGCAGGTTACAGGGGTTAGAAGCTTTCTTT; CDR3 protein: CASRLQGLEAFF
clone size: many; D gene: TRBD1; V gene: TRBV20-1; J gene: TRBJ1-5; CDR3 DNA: TGCAGTGCCAGCACAGGGGGCCACAATCAGCCCCAGCATTTT; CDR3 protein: CSASTGGHNQPQHF
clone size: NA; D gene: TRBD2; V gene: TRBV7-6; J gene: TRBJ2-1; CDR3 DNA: TGTGCCAGCAGCTTACTCGGGACTAGCGGTTCCTACAATGAGCAGTTCTTC; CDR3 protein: CASSLLGTSGSYNEQFF